This T cell receptor (beta chain) was captured by sequencing in a study of blood T cell repertoires in COVID-19. Germline CDR1 SGHAT, CDR2 FQNNGV. The J segment lost 5 bases and the V segment lost 6 bases, leaving 5 bases of the junction unmatched. The CDR3 has 13 residues. This clone was seen only once. Study members were between about 18 and 95 years old and lived in 20 to 30 US regions. Assignment of participants to cohorts was predicated upon participant-reported clinical history. Cohort 3 recovered donors had two negative PCRs, clearance, or symptom resolution. The method was immunoSEQ multiplex PCR; TCRdb's version includes in-frame clones alone and lacks a portion of them. The sample shows approximately 300,000 clones, 70% to 90% of them seen only once.

The rearrangement uses TRBV11-2 and TRBJ2-5; 8 nucleotides agree with TRBD2. Sequences were obtained from PBMCs or T cells enriched from blood (not recorded which). The receptor's source is a woman aged 25-40 years who had recovered from COVID-19. The CDR3: CASRNGGAETQYF. The CDR3 bases are TGTGCCAGCAGAAACGGGGGGGCGGAGACCCAGTACTTC.